This T cell receptor beta chain is drawn from a study of cytomegalovirus exposure and HLA in healthy donors. Findings and caveats of the study: Cytomegalovirus-associated status was assigned to 164 TCR beta chains. CMV antigen specificity of three CMV-associated chains was confirmed in vitro. Across donors, most TCRs were seen rarely, yet some public ones were widespread.

Sequencing used immunoSEQ multiplex PCR; TCRdb keeps in-frame clones, though not all of them. There are nearly 200,000 clones in the sample; 75% to 85% occur only once, and around 15% lies in the top ten. V lost 5 bases and J 5 bases, leaving 12 bases between the germline ends. This CDR3 has 13 amino acids. Germline loops: CDR1 MNHEY, CDR2 SVGAGI. Comments on this clone: Its specificity is unknown.

This sequence joins TRBV6-5 and TRBJ2-5; possibly TRBD1 for D (6 bases). The sequenced sample consisted of PBMCs. This TCR was sampled from a young woman in good health and CMV-seropositive. This CDR3 reads CASSAQGGETQYF. The CDR3 DNA sequence: TGTGCCAGCAGTGCACAGGGTGGGGAGACCCAGTACTTC.